These 17 T cell receptor beta chains originate from one sample sequenced in a study of cytomegalovirus exposure and HLA in healthy donors. Some clones are missing from TCRdb's copy, which holds only in-frame ones; the method was immunoSEQ multiplex PCR. The table includes tens of thousands of clones, 93% detected once. The sample comprised PBMCs. Every receptor here comes from a woman in her 30s in good health and CMV-seronegative.

Points on this clone: One end of the junction fails to match germline, which may point to a read error. The chain is built from TRBV14 and TRBJ1-2; 9 bases fit TRBD1. From germline, CDR1 is SGHDN and CDR2 FVKESK. CDR3 length: 16 residues. In DNA, the CDR3 is TGTGCCAGCAGCCAAGAATGTAAAGTCAGGACAGGGGCTCCTTCCTTC. Its protein is CASSQECKVRTGAPSF.

The chain is built from TRBV2 and TRBJ2-7; 10 bases are shared with TRBD1. The CDR3 has 16 amino acids. The germline V gene has CDR1 SNHLY and CDR2 FYNNEI. V lost 4 bases to trimming and J lost 3 bases; unmatched junction nucleotides: 9. CDR3 sequence (DNA): TGTGCCAGCAGTGGATACCGGGACAGGGGAAACTACGAGCAGTACTTC. Encoded protein: CASSGYRDRGNYEQYF.

This chain joins TRBV28 and TRBJ2-1; D perhaps matches TRBD2 (5 bases). Trimming removed 4 bases from V and 0 bases from J, with 19 bases in between. The CDR3 consists of 18 residues. Germline CDR1 and CDR2: MDHEN and SYDVKM. The CDR3 coding sequence is TGTGCCAGCAGTTCCCCCCCCTGGCGGGCAAGCTCCTACAATGAGCAGTTCTTC. Its protein product is CASSSPPWRASSYNEQFF.

This rearrangement joins TRBV7-2 to TRBJ2-7; D is ambiguous. The CDR3 is made up of 15 amino acids. Germline V gene sequence: CDR1 SGHTA, CDR2 FQGNSA. V lost 5 bases, J lost 0 bases, and 14 bases lay in between. The CDR3 bases are TGTGCCAGCAGCCCGCCCGGTCGGGTCTCCTACGAGCAGTACTTC. This encodes CASSPPGRVSYEQYF.

V usage is TRBV6-5 and J usage is TRBJ2-7; TRBD1 agrees at 8 bases. CDR3 length equals 13 residues. Germline V CDR1 and CDR2: MNHEY, SVGAGI. Losses at the gene ends were 2 bases for V and 6 bases for J; bases not matched to a gene: 3. The chain's CDR3 is CASSYPGQGEQYF. CDR3 DNA sequence: TGTGCCAGCAGTTACCCTGGACAGGGCGAGCAGTACTTC.

This clone was found once. The chain carries TRBV27 and TRBJ2-7; D possibly corresponds to TRBD2 (6 bases). Germline V gives CDR1 MNHEY, CDR2 SMNVEV (reference sequence). CDR3 length: 14 amino acids. V shed 1 base and J shed 0 bases, with 7 bases lying between them. CDR3 amino acids: CASSLWGDSYEQYF. For the CDR3, the DNA is TGTGCCAGCAGTTTATGGGGGGACTCCTACGAGCAGTACTTC.

The chain combines TRBV30 with TRBJ1-3; 9 bases fit TRBD1. J gave up 3 bases and V 2 bases, and 2 bases lay outside the gene matches. The germline CDR1 and CDR2 sequences are GTSNPN and SVGIG (reference sequence). The CDR3 has 14 residues. The CDR3 loop is CAWSRTGDGNTIYF. The CDR3 nucleotides are TGTGCCTGGAGTAGGACAGGGGATGGAAACACCATATATTTT.

This rearrangement joins TRBV4-1 to TRBJ2-1, with TRBD2 matching 12 bases. Trimming removed 1 base from V and 10 bases from J; junction bases left unmatched: 5. CDR3 length: 15 amino acids. Per the germline V gene, CDR1 is MGHRA and CDR2 is YSYEKL. The CDR3 region has the DNA TGCGCCAGCAGCCAAGCCCTAGCGGGGGGGTTAGAGCAGTTCTTC. This codes for CASSQALAGGLEQFF.

The rearrangement joins TRBV13 to TRBJ2-7, with a possible D match to TRBD1 (5 bases). V dropped 7 bases and J dropped 2 bases, with 21 bases sitting between them. Per germline, CDR1 PRHDT and CDR2 FYEKMQ (reference sequence). The CDR3 length is 16 residues. The CDR3: CASTNRAQGHPYEQYF. Here the CDR3 DNA reads TGTGCCAGCACCAATAGGGCCCAGGGTCACCCCTACGAGCAGTACTTC. The complete variable domain, with remaining parts taken from reference TRBV13 and TRBJ2-7, reads AAGVIQSPRHLIKEKRETATLKCYPIPRHDTVYWYQQGPGQDPQFLISFYEKMQSDKGSIPDRFSAQQFSDYHSELNMSSLELGDSALYFCASTNRAQGHPYEQYFGPGTRLTVT.

The gene calls are TRBV7-2 and TRBJ2-1, with D perhaps matching TRBD2 (7 bases). This CDR3 region has 17 residues. Per the germline V gene, CDR1 is SGHTA and CDR2 is FQGNSA. V gave up 5 bases and J gave up 7 bases, with 24 bases separating them. The CDR3 coding sequence is TGTGCCAGCAGCCCCAGATATTATGGGGGGGCCGGGAATGAGCAGTTCTTC. Residues: CASSPRYYGGAGNEQFF.

The chain links TRBV19 to TRBJ1-5; maybe TRBD1 (5 bases). The germline V gene has CDR1 LNHDA and CDR2 SQIVND (reference sequence). The CDR3 loop spans 15 amino acids. Trimming stripped 3 bases from V and 7 bases from J, with 16 bases between. The CDR3 nucleotides read TGTGCCAGTAGTATCTCCCCGGGGGGAGTACAGCCCCAGCATTTT. Protein product: CASSISPGGVQPQHF.

This chain joins TRBV15 and TRBJ1-2; 9 bases are a match to TRBD1. V trimming: 1 base; J trimming: 8 bases; junction bases outside the gene matches: 11. CDR1 LNHNV and CDR2 YYDKDF come from the germline V gene (reference sequence). The CDR3 covers 16 residues. The CDR3 sequence: CATSRGPWDRERGYTF. In DNA form, the CDR3 reads TGTGCCACCAGCAGAGGACCGTGGGACAGGGAGAGGGGCTACACCTTC.

The chain is built from TRBV10-3 and TRBJ1-1; perhaps TRBD1 as D (5 bases). With 6 bases removed from V and 1 base from J, the gap between germline ends came to 15 bases. CDR1 and CDR2 (germline): ENHRY, SYGVKD. This CDR3 has 15 residues. CDR3 loop: CAIRGVQGGNTEAFF. CDR3 bases: TGTGCCATCAGAGGGGTCCAGGGAGGGAACACTGAAGCTTTCTTT.

The chain uses TRBV7-2 and TRBJ2-1; 8 nucleotides agree with TRBD2. The CDR3 contains 15 residues. With 1 base clipped from V and 3 bases from J, the junction kept 2 bases outside the gene matches. The germline V gene encodes CDR1 SGHTA and CDR2 FQGNSA. Written as DNA, the CDR3 is TGTGCCAGCAGCTTAGTGAGCGGGAGCTACAATGAGCAGTTCTTC. This encodes CASSLVSGSYNEQFF.

The chain uses TRBV28 and TRBJ1-5, with 9 bases identical to TRBD1. V was clipped by 5 bases and J by 6 bases; unmatched bases: 8. CDR3 length: 15 residues. Germline values: CDR1 MDHEN, CDR2 SYDVKM. The CDR3 sequence is CASSVTGGSGQPQHF. The CDR3 DNA reads as TGTGCCAGCAGTGTTACAGGGGGCTCAGGTCAGCCCCAGCATTTT.

The V and J genes are TRBV7-3 and TRBJ2-4; TRBD2 matches at 11 bases. The length of the CDR3 is 17 residues. The V gene end was trimmed by 5 bases and the J gene end by 1 base; junction bases not matched to a gene: 7. Germline values: CDR1 SGHTA, CDR2 FQGTGA. The CDR3 reads CASSAVSGRVAKNIQYF. In DNA, the CDR3 is TGTGCCAGCAGCGCCGTTAGCGGGAGGGTTGCCAAAAACATTCAGTACTTC.

The chain recombines TRBV19 with TRBJ2-1, with 7 bases fitting TRBD1. V was pared by 7 bases and J by 4 bases, with 7 bases of the junction left unmatched. Looked up from germline, CDR1 is LNHDA and CDR2 is SQIVND (reference sequence). This CDR3 has 14 residues. CDR3 amino acids: CASKRDSPYNEQFF. The DNA for the CDR3 is TGTGCCAGTAAAAGGGACAGCCCTTACAATGAGCAGTTCTTC. The complete variable domain, with remaining parts taken from reference TRBV19 and TRBJ2-1, reads DGGITQSPKYLFRKEGQNVTLSCEQNLNHDAMYWYRQDPGQGLRLIYYSQIVNDFQKGDIAEGYSVSREKKESFPLTVTSAQKNPTAFYLCASKRDSPYNEQFFGPGTRLTVL.